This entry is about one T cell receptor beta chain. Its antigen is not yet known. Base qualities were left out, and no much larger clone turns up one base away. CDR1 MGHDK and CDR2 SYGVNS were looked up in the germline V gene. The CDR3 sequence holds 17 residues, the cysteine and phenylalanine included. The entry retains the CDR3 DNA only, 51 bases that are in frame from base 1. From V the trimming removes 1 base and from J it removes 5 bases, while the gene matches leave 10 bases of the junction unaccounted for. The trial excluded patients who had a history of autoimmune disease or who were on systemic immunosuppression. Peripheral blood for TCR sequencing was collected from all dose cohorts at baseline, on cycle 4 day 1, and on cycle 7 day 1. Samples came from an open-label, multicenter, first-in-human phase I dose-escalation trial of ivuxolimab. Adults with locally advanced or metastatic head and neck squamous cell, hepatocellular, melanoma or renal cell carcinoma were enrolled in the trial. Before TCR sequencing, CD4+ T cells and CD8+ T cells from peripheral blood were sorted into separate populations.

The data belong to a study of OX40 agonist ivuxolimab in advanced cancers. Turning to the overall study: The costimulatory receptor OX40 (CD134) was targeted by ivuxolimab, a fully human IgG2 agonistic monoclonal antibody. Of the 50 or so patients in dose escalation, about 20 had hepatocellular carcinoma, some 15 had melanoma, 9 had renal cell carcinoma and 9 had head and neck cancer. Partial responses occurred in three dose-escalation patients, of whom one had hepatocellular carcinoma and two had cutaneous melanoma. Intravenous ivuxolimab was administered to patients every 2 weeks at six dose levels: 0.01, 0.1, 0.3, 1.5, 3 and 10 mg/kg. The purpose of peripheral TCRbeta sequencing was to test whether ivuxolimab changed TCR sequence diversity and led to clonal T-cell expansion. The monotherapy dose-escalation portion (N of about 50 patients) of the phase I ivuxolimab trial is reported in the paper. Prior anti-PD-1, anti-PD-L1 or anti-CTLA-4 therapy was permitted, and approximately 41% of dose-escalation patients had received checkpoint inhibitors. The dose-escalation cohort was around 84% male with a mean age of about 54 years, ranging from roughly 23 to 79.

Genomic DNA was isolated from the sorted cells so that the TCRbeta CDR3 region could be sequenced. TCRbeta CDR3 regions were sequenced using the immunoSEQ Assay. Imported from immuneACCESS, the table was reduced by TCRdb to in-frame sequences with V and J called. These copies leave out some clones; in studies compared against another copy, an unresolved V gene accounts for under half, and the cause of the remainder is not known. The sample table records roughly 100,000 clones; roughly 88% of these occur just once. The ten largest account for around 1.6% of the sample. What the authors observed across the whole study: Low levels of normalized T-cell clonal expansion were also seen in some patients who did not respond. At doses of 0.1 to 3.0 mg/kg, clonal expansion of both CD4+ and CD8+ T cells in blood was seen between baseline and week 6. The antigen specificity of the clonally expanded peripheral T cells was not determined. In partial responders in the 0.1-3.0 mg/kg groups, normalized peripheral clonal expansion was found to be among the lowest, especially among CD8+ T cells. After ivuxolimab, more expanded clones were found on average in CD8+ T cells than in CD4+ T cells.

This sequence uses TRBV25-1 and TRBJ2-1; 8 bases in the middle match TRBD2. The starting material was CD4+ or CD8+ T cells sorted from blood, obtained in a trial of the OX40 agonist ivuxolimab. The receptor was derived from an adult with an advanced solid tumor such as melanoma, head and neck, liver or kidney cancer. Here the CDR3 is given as CASSELGGGRINNEQFF. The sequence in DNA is TGTGCCAGCAGTGAATTGGGCGGCGGGAGGATCAACAATGAGCAGTTCTTC. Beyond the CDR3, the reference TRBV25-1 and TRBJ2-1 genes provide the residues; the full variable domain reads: EADIYQTPRYLVIGTGKKITLECSQTMGHDKMYWYQQDPGMELHLIHYSYGVNSTEKGDLSSESTVSRIRTEHFPLTLESARPSHTSQYLCASSELGGGRINNEQFFGPGTRLTVL.